The clone carrying this TCR beta chain was detected a few times. V trimming: 5 bases; J trimming: 4 bases; junction bases outside the gene matches: 4. CDR3 size: 14 residues. CDR1 and CDR2 from the germline V gene are LGHNT and FRNRAP. The authors ran a second PCR of roughly 6 to 12 cycles using a sample-barcoded 5' primer and a J-beta primer mix. Each CDR3 protein gets one entry after TCRdb re-called the 5' RACE reads with MiXCR. The profile shows 600,000 to 900,000 distinct CDR3 sequences, roughly 24% of them singletons. This sample was taken from a study of blood T cells in healthy people across ages. A further study also used this sample, focusing on T cells of mothers and their children. From that report: Nine systemically healthy Caucasian donors: three mothers, six children. The cDNA synthesis received all extracted RNA, at roughly 1.6 ug per 15 ul.

The V and J genes are TRBV12-5 and TRBJ1-1; 10 positions match TRBD1. Specimen: blood. This TCR was sampled from a boy between 10 and 17 years old in good health. The CDR3 loop is CASGLGQGFTEAFF. CDR3 nucleotides: TGTGCTAGTGGTCTGGGACAGGGGTTCACTGAAGCTTTCTTT.